This TCR beta chain was profiled in a study of human T cells and chemical hapten exposure. Across the study: Patch tests put 0.01% DPC on the upper back, and the results were checked at 6 days. Study results and limitations: With regard to DPC sensitization, TCRs above 1 in 1000 frequency did not change.

During construction of the library, unique molecular identifiers were attached to individual cDNA molecules for quantitative, reproducible TCR counting. TCRdb itself ran the RACE reads through MiXCR, one entry per CDR3 protein. The table records about 110,000 distinct CDR3 sequences, about a tenth of them present only once. Germline V gene sequence: CDR1 SQVTM, CDR2 ANQGSEA. Trimming removed 0 bases from V and 10 bases from J; junction bases left unmatched: 4. The CDR3 has 12 residues. The time point here: patch test 2, 6 weeks after DPC sensitization. Documented treatment: therapeutic diphenylcyclopropenone sensitization with weekly scalp DPC. The sample holds many counts of this clonotype. As yet, its antigen is unknown.

The chain has TRBV29-1 and TRBJ2-3, with 7 bases that match TRBD2. The receptor's source is a woman aged 35 to 49 with alopecia areata. Some clones in this sample may be carry-over from other donors' samples. Specimen: whole blood, collected in connection with sensitization to the hapten diphenylcyclopropenone (DPC). The CDR3 reads CSVEEGRGAQYF. CDR3 nucleotide sequence: TGCAGCGTTGAAGAGGGGAGGGGAGCGCAGTATTTT.